The present TCR beta chain was sequenced within a study of T-cell reconstitution after alpha-beta-depleted transplantation in children. Unique molecular identifiers were built into the TCRbeta library. TCRdb reanalysed the PCR reads using MiXCR and keeps one entry per CDR3 protein. The data contain a few hundred thousand distinct CDR3 sequences, 25% to 30% of them singletons. The ends were cut back, 2 bases at V and 2 bases at J, with 12 bases in the middle. The germline V gene has CDR1 DFQATT and CDR2 SNEGSKA (reference sequence). This CDR3 is built from 14 residues. The sample here was PBMCs, taken before TCRalphabeta/CD19-depleted stem cell transplant. This clonotype was obtained from a boy in the first two years of life with Wiskott-Aldrich syndrome, due to receive a stem cell transplant. This rearrangement joins TRBV20-1 to TRBJ2-5, with D uncertain. CDR3 sequence (DNA): TGCAGTGCTAGACGCTCGGCCGCGCAAGAGACCCAGTACTTC. Its protein is CSARRSAAQETQYF.